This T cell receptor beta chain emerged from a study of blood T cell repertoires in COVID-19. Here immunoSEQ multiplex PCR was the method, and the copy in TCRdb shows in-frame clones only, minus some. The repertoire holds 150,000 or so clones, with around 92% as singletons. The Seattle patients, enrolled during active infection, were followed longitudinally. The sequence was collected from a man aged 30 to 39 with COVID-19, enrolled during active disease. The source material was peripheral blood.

The CDR3 DNA sequence: TGTGCCAGCTGGGAACAGGGGGGAGGGACTGAAGCTTTCTTT. Its protein is CASWEQGGGTEAFF. The V call is TRBV2, the J call TRBJ1-1; TRBD1 aligns across 8 bases. Trimming took 8 bases from V and 5 from J; bases not matched to a gene: 10. The germline V gene encodes CDR1 SNHLY and CDR2 FYNNEI. This CDR3 has 14 amino acids.